The source of this T cell receptor beta chain is a study of cytomegalovirus exposure and HLA in healthy donors. Points from the study as a whole: Reports described diagnosis of cytomegalovirus status by the classifier as highly specific and sensitive. The study recorded 150 to 200 TCR beta chains that were cytomegalovirus-associated.

This clone was counted a single time. Antigen specificity is unknown. Separate from the roughly 710-subject first cohort, the 120-subject validation cohort was the one that the donors belonged to. The CDR3 has 15 residues. Losses at the gene ends were 5 bases for V and 1 base for J; bases not matched to a gene: 3. Germline V gene sequence: CDR1 LNHDA, CDR2 SQIVND (reference sequence). Sequenced by immunoSEQ multiplex PCR; TCRdb stores in-frame clones only, minus some. The sample holds over 200,000 clones; roughly 80% are singletons and the top ten take around 5.4%. Sequenced sample: PBMCs. This TCR was recovered from a young woman in good health and CMV-seronegative. The chain carries TRBV19 and TRBJ2-4, with 9 bases matching TRBD1. The chain's CDR3 is CASSPGQGAKNIQYF. CDR3 sequence (DNA): TGTGCCAGTAGTCCTGGACAGGGGGCCAAAAACATTCAGTACTTC.